Listed here are 19 T cell receptor beta chains from one sample, sequenced in a study of T cell repertoires in aging, cancer and after chemotherapy. Rearranged V-D-J TRB sequences were amplified with a mixed TRB-A/B primer pool. TCRdb fed the multiplex PCR reads into MiXCR, producing one record per CDR3 protein. The table includes some 3,000 distinct CDR3 sequences, about 35% detected once. Peripheral blood genomic DNA, not sorted cells or RNA, was the template. The sample comprised blood. The source is a human donor with a solid tumor.

This chain uses TRBV12-3 or TRBV12-4 with TRBJ2-2; 8 bases map to TRBD1. V shed 6 bases, J shed 1 base, and the junction held 7 bases outside the gene matches. The CDR3 contains 16 residues. CDR3 amino acids: CASSQGQGVNTGELFF. In DNA form, the CDR3 reads TGTGCCAGCAGCCAAGGACAGGGAGTGAACACCGGGGAGCTGTTTTTT.

The chain carries TRBV10-3 and TRBJ1-1; D perhaps matches TRBD1 (6 bases). The CDR3 is made up of 16 amino acids. Between the trimmed V and J ends, which lost 6 bases and 0 bases, there was a span of 17 bases. Per germline, CDR1 ENHRY and CDR2 SYGVKD. The CDR3 coding sequence is TGTGCCATCAGCCGGTCGACAGGAGCCATGAACACTGAAGCTTTCTTT. This codes for CAISRSTGAMNTEAFF.

The chain links TRBV7-2 to TRBJ2-2, with 7 bases that match TRBD2. The CDR3 contains 13 residues. V shed 8 bases, J shed 1 base, and the junction held 1 base outside the gene matches. Germline V lookup: CDR1 SGHTA, CDR2 FQGNSA. CDR3 amino acids: CASVAGNTGELFF. Written as DNA, the CDR3 is TGTGCCAGCGTAGCGGGGAACACCGGGGAGCTGTTTTTT.

This clonotype was seen only a few times. The J gene is TRBJ2-5, the V gene TRBV19; 9 nucleotides match TRBD1. The CDR3 spans 14 residues. The V gene's germline CDR1 is LNHDA and CDR2 SQIVND (reference sequence). Trimming cost V 3 bases and J 2 bases; bases outside gene matches: 1. The CDR3 coding sequence is TGTGCCAGTAGTATGGGACAGGGACAAGAGACCCAGTACTTC. Its protein product is CASSMGQGQETQYF.

This clonotype came up a few times. The chain carries TRBV27 and TRBJ1-1; D not resolved. This CDR3 spans 12 amino acids. CDR1 is MNHEY, CDR2 SMNVEV, per germline (reference sequence). The V end was cut by 4 bases, the J end by 2 bases, with 5 bases between. The CDR3 region is CASSSQNTEAFF. The CDR3 DNA sequence: TGTGCCAGCAGTTCCCAAAACACTGAAGCTTTCTTT.

This rearrangement joins TRBV25-1 to TRBJ1-1; D is uncertain. CDR1 is MGHDK and CDR2 is SYGVNS in the germline V gene. The ends were cut back, 7 bases at V and 1 base at J, with 10 bases in the middle. The CDR3 length is 13 residues. The CDR3 loop is CASTNEGNTEAFF. CDR3 nucleotides: TGTGCCAGCACCAATGAAGGGAACACTGAAGCTTTCTTT.

In this sample, this clonotype turned up once. The CDR3 spells CASSPWRGASTDTQYF. In DNA, the CDR3 is TGTGCCAGCAGCCCCTGGAGAGGTGCTAGCACAGATACGCAGTATTTT. The chain has TRBV7-2 and TRBJ2-3; unclear D gene. The ends were cut back, 5 bases at V and 0 bases at J, with 15 bases in the middle. There are 16 residues in the CDR3. Germline-derived CDR1 and CDR2 are SGHTA and FQGNSA.

The V call is TRBV27, the J call TRBJ1-1; D ambiguous. Germline V gives CDR1 MNHEY, CDR2 SMNVEV (reference sequence). V dropped 5 bases and J dropped 0 bases, with 10 bases sitting between them. The CDR3 extends over 14 amino acids. For the CDR3, the DNA is TGTGCCAGCAGTCCCTATAACATGAACACTGAAGCTTTCTTT. The encoded protein is CASSPYNMNTEAFF.

This clonotype rates as medium-sized. This sequence joins TRBV29-1 and TRBJ1-1; D may be TRBD1 (6 bases). Germline V CDR1 and CDR2: SQVTM, ANQGSEA. Trimming removed 7 bases from V and 3 bases from J, with 15 bases in between. The length of the CDR3 is 13 residues. The CDR3 DNA follows: TGCAGCGCTCAAGACAGGATAGACACTGAAGCTTTCTTT. This encodes CSAQDRIDTEAFF.

This clonotype has just a few counts. The rearrangement uses TRBV6-6 and TRBJ2-7; D is ambiguous. The germline V and J ends were trimmed by 4 bases and 0 bases, with 7 bases remaining between them. The CDR3 runs to 13 residues. Per the germline V gene, CDR1 is MNHNY and CDR2 is SVGAGI (reference sequence). The CDR3 nucleotides are TGTGCCAGCAGTTCACCCCTCTCCTACGAGCAGTACTTC. It codes for CASSSPLSYEQYF.

V is TRBV6-1 and J is TRBJ2-1; 13 bases align to TRBD2. This CDR3 spans 14 amino acids. CDR1 and CDR2 from the germline V gene are MNHNS and SASEGT. CDR3 protein: CATTSGGSYNEQFF. DNA of the CDR3: TGTGCTACGACTAGCGGGGGGTCCTACAATGAGCAGTTCTTC.

Comments on this clonotype: A clone one base away is much larger, so this may be a read error. This chain connects TRBV29-1 to TRBJ1-3; TRBD1 might be the D (5 bases). V gave up 4 bases and J gave up 4 bases, with 14 bases separating them. Germline CDR1 is SQVTM and CDR2 is ANQGSEA. This CDR3 has 14 residues. The CDR3 reads CSVVYRPVGNTIYF. The CDR3 bases are TGCAGCGTTGTGTACAGGCCGGTAGGAAACACCATATATTTT.

In regard to this clonotype: This may stem from a read error, because a much larger clone lies one nucleotide away. The chain joins TRBV29-1 to TRBJ1-2; TRBD1 is a possible D gene (5 bases). The CDR3 length is 13 residues. CDR1 is SQVTM, CDR2 ANQGSEA, per germline. Written as DNA, the CDR3 is TGCAGCGTGGGACCGGGGCTAGACTATTGCTACACCTTC. Translation: CSVGPGLDYCYTF.

A few counts support this clonotype. The rearrangement links TRBV29-1 to TRBJ1-1; no clear D. Trimming took off 8 bases at V and 5 bases at J, with 12 bases between the two ends. The CDR3 runs 11 residues. CDR1 is SQVTM, CDR2 ANQGSEA, per germline. The chain's CDR3 is CSTGWNTEAFF. For the CDR3, the DNA is TGCAGCACCGGGTGGAATACTGAAGCTTTCTTT.

The V call is TRBV5-6, the J call TRBJ1-5; perhaps TRBD1 as D (5 bases). This CDR3 has 16 amino acids. Germline CDR1 SGHDT, CDR2 YYEEEE. The V gene lost 0 bases and the J gene lost 0 bases, with 10 bases spanning the gap. The CDR3 DNA is TGTGCCAGCAGCTTGGGGGGGGGTTATAGCAATCAGCCCCAGCATTTT. It is translated as CASSLGGGYSNQPQHF.

This chain connects TRBV28 to TRBJ1-6, with 7 bases that match TRBD1. The CDR3 has 14 residues. Germline V gene lookup returns CDR1 MDHEN and CDR2 SYDVKM. Germline trimming cut 8 bases from V and 2 bases from J; bases unmatched to any gene: 3. CDR3 DNA: TGTGCCAGCCAGACAGGGCCCTATAATTCACCCCTCCACTTT. This sequence encodes CASQTGPYNSPLHF.

The chain uses TRBV7-2 and TRBJ2-5; tentatively, D is TRBD1 (7 bases). The CDR3 consists of 18 residues. Trimming pared 1 base from V and 2 bases from J, leaving 20 bases between. CDR1 is SGHTA and CDR2 is FQGNSA in the germline V gene. CDR3 in amino acids: CASSLVARGDRGQETQYF. CDR3 DNA sequence: TGTGCCAGCAGCTTAGTAGCGAGGGGGGACAGAGGACAAGAGACCCAGTACTTC.

This clonotype has just a few counts. The rearrangement links TRBV7-9 to TRBJ2-5; D is possibly TRBD1 (6 bases). The V and J ends lost 9 bases and 5 bases respectively, with 13 bases between them. CDR1 and CDR2 from the germline V gene are SEHNR and FQNEAQ (reference sequence). This CDR3 contains 12 residues. Here the CDR3 reads CASRQAGETQYF. Here the CDR3 DNA reads TGTGCCAGTCGACAGGCTGGGGAGACCCAGTACTTC. Filled out from reference TRBV7-9 and TRBJ2-5, the complete variable domain reads DTGVSQNPRHKITKRGQNVTFRCDPISEHNRLYWYRQTLGQGPEFLTYFQNEAQLEKSRLLSDRFSAERPKGSFSTLEIQRTEQGDSAMYLCASRQAGETQYFGPGTRLLVL.

Only a few counts were recorded for this clonotype. V usage is TRBV5-6 and J usage is TRBJ1-2; D is unresolved. The CDR3 is 13 amino acids. CDR1 is SGHDT and CDR2 is YYEEEE in the germline V gene. Trimming shortened V by 4 bases and J by 4 bases, and 11 bases separated the two germline ends. For the CDR3, the DNA is TGTGCCAGCAGCACCCCAGTTGCCTATGGCTACACCTTC. This sequence encodes CASSTPVAYGYTF.